The present entry profiles one TCR beta chain with its context. Its antigen is as yet unknown. The data originate from a study of graft-versus-host responses after intestinal transplantation. Overall study: Recipients across the board were started on anti-thymocyte globulin induction, then kept on tacrolimus and steroids for about 3 years.

The data were produced by immunoSEQ multiplex PCR, yet TCRdb's version contains in-frame clones alone and is incomplete. Counted here are about 84,000 clones, approximately 89% occurring once; the ten biggest clones make up 0.35%. Germline values: CDR1 SGHTA, CDR2 FQGNSA. This CDR3 spans 13 amino acids. With 3 bases clipped from V and 3 bases from J, the junction kept 2 bases outside the gene matches. The rearrangement joins TRBV7-2 to TRBJ2-7; 7 bases are a match to TRBD2. The specimen comprised unstimulated CD4+ T cells sorted from spleen or lymph node cells, sampled before transplant. The TCR comes from a human donor who was the organ donor for an intestinal transplant. CDR3 residues: CASSFASGYEQYF. The CDR3 DNA follows: TGTGCCAGCAGCTTCGCTAGCGGCTACGAGCAGTACTTC.